The 17 T cell receptor beta chains given below trace back to one sample, sequenced in a study of blood T cell repertoires in COVID-19. The data were produced by immunoSEQ multiplex PCR, yet TCRdb's version contains in-frame clones alone and is incomplete. The data show about 62,000 clones, with around 74% seen just once and roughly 6.7% held by the top ten. Sequencing was done on a sample of peripheral blood. These receptors came from a woman aged 50 to 60 with active or convalescent COVID-19.

This clone was detected only a few times. The gene calls are TRBV7-2 and TRBJ1-4, with 7 bases identical to TRBD1. This CDR3 is 14 amino acids long. The germline CDR1 and CDR2 sequences are SGHTA and FQGNSA. V lost 5 bases to trimming and J lost 7 bases; unmatched junction nucleotides: 7. CDR3 residues: CASSPQGVGEKLFF. DNA of the CDR3: TGTGCCAGCAGCCCTCAGGGGGTCGGTGAAAAACTGTTTTTT.

The gene calls are TRBV12-3 or TRBV12-4 and TRBJ2-2, with D maybe TRBD2 (5 bases). V lost 10 bases, J lost 4 bases, and 10 bases lay in between. CDR3 length equals 12 residues. This CDR3 is CATWTLTGELFF. CDR3 nucleotides: TGTGCCACCTGGACTCTCACCGGGGAGCTGTTTTTT.

As DNA, the CDR3 is TGTGCCAGCACCCCCTGGACTAGCGGGAGGGTTGGGGTTTCTGAGCAGTACTTC. This encodes CASTPWTSGRVGVSEQYF. The rearrangement uses TRBV21-1 and TRBJ2-7; TRBD2, the D gene given by the table, was not confirmed from the DNA. TRBV21-1 is marked as a pseudogene. The CDR3 covers 18 residues.

The chain couples TRBV9 to TRBJ1-1; tentatively, D is TRBD1 (5 bases). Trimming took 4 bases from V and 2 from J, leaving 15 bases between them. CDR1 is SGDLS and CDR2 is YYNGEE in the germline V gene. The CDR3 totals 15 residues. The CDR3 bases are TGTGCCAGCAGCACTAATCCAGGGACTAACACTGAAGCTTTCTTT. Protein: CASSTNPGTNTEAFF.

V is TRBV9 and J is TRBJ1-1; 9 bases agree with TRBD1. The CDR3 contains 14 residues. J gave up 4 bases and V 3 bases, and 4 bases lay outside the gene matches. Germline assignment: CDR1 SGDLS and CDR2 YYNGEE. CDR3 sequence (DNA): TGTGCCAGCAGCGCACAGGGGGCGGGCACTGAAGCTTTCTTT. Translation: CASSAQGAGTEAFF.

The gene calls are TRBV15 and TRBJ1-2, with D unclear. Germline V gene data show CDR1 as LNHNV and CDR2 as YYDKDF (reference sequence). Trimming cost V 0 bases and J 0 bases, with 14 bases left between them. The CDR3 covers 17 residues. CDR3 nucleotides: TGTGCCACCAGCAGAGAATCCGGGGAGGGAGCTAACTATGGCTACACCTTC. Translated, it gives CATSRESGEGANYGYTF.

The chain employs TRBV6-4 and TRBJ2-2, with 11 bases identical to TRBD2. Germline assignment: CDR1 MRHNA and CDR2 SNTAGT. The CDR3 contains 16 residues. V dropped 0 bases and J dropped 4; count of bases not matched to a gene: 1. This CDR3 is CASSDSSGRATGELFF. CDR3 nucleotides: TGTGCCAGCAGTGACTCTAGCGGGAGGGCCACCGGGGAGCTGTTTTTT.

V usage is TRBV7-6 and J usage is TRBJ2-1, with D maybe TRBD2 (5 bases). Per germline, CDR1 SGHVS and CDR2 FNYEAQ. The V end was cut by 4 bases, the J end by 4 bases, with 14 bases between. The length of the CDR3 is 15 residues. CDR3 DNA: TGTGCCAGCAGCTCTTGGGCTGGGGAGTACAATGAGCAGTTCTTC. Translated: CASSSWAGEYNEQFF.

V usage is TRBV6-2 or TRBV6-3 and J usage is TRBJ1-1; 9 bases align to TRBD1. V dropped 4 bases and J dropped 7; count of bases not matched to a gene: 10. Germline V gene sequence: CDR1 MNHEY, CDR2 SVGEGT. The CDR3 totals 15 residues. CDR3 loop: CASSSGGQGINEAFF. In nucleotides, the CDR3 is TGTGCCAGCAGTTCAGGGGGACAGGGAATAAATGAAGCTTTCTTT.

The rearrangement uses TRBV19 and TRBJ2-4; tentative D call: TRBD2 (6 bases). Germline CDR1 is LNHDA and CDR2 is SQIVND (reference sequence). Trimming took off 3 bases at V and 0 bases at J, with 15 bases between the two ends. The CDR3 is 17 amino acids. Here the CDR3 reads CASSMGGFGLAKNIQYF. CDR3 DNA: TGTGCCAGTAGTATGGGAGGTTTTGGACTAGCCAAAAACATTCAGTACTTC.

The chain couples TRBV5-4 to TRBJ1-6, with 7 bases lining up with TRBD1. V was clipped by 4 bases and J by 9 bases; unmatched bases: 7. Germline CDR1 and CDR2: SGHNT and YYREEE (reference sequence). The CDR3 extends over 14 amino acids. The CDR3 loop is CASSLGTVGSPLHF. The DNA for the CDR3 is TGTGCCAGCAGCCTAGGGACAGTTGGTTCACCCCTCCACTTT.

This clone was counted a few times. CDR3 region: CASSPTGGTGNTEAFF. The DNA for the CDR3 is TGTGCCAGCAGCCCGACAGGGGGAACGGGGAACACTGAAGCTTTCTTT. The chain has TRBV7-9 and TRBJ1-1; 9 bases line up with TRBD1. V was clipped by 5 bases and J by 1 base; unmatched bases: 8. Germline V gene data show CDR1 as SEHNR and CDR2 as FQNEAQ (reference sequence). The CDR3 runs to 16 residues.

This clone was seen a few times. This CDR3 reads CASSFLPTSGSTDTQYF. As DNA, the CDR3 is TGTGCCAGCAGCTTCCTCCCTACTAGCGGTAGCACAGATACGCAGTATTTT. The gene calls are TRBV5-6 and TRBJ2-3; 8 positions match TRBD2. Germline values: CDR1 SGHDT, CDR2 YYEEEE. This CDR3 region has 17 residues. The V segment lost 2 bases and the J segment 0 bases; nucleotides outside the gene matches: 8.

The chain has TRBV11-2 and TRBJ1-1, with D tentatively TRBD1 (5 bases). V was trimmed by 6 bases and J by 6 bases, leaving 23 bases between them. Germline-derived CDR1 and CDR2 are SGHAT and FQNNGV. This CDR3 is 16 amino acids long. The CDR3: CASRALVGRGFSEAFF. The DNA of the CDR3 is TGTGCCAGCAGGGCCTTAGTAGGCCGGGGGTTCTCTGAAGCTTTCTTT.

The chain links TRBV10-3 to TRBJ1-1; D is perhaps TRBD1 (6 bases). The CDR3 loop spans 15 amino acids. CDR1 is ENHRY and CDR2 is SYGVKD in the germline V gene. The V end was cut by 3 bases, the J end by 2 bases, with 13 bases between. The CDR3 region has the DNA TGTGCCATCAGTGAAACAGGGTCGAAAAACACTGAAGCTTTCTTT. It codes for CAISETGSKNTEAFF.

A remark on this clone: Distinct nucleotide sequences in the sample also encode this CDR3. This chain connects TRBV7-2 to TRBJ2-3; 10 nucleotides match TRBD2. The CDR3 runs to 15 residues. Germline V gene lookup returns CDR1 SGHTA and CDR2 FQGNSA. The J segment lost 4 bases and the V segment lost 4 bases, leaving 5 bases of the junction unmatched. The CDR3: CASSSLAGDADTQYF. CDR3 in DNA: TGTGCCAGCAGCTCCCTAGCGGGAGACGCAGATACGCAGTATTTT.

This clone was recorded a few times. The chain carries TRBV7-2 and TRBJ2-1; TRBD2 matches 8 bases. CDR1 and CDR2 from the germline V gene are SGHTA and FQGNSA. J lost 3 bases, V lost 5 bases, and 6 bases had no gene match. The length of the CDR3 is 15 residues. CDR3 in DNA: TGTGCCAGCAGCCTCGGACTAGCCGACTACAATGAGCAGTTCTTC. It codes for CASSLGLADYNEQFF. Looking up the rest from reference TRBV7-2 and TRBJ2-1 gives the full variable domain: GAGVSQSPSNKVTEKGKDVELRCDPISGHTALYWYRQSLGQGLEFLIYFQGNSAPDKSGLPSDRFSAERTGGSVSTLTIQRTQQEDSAVYLCASSLGLADYNEQFFGPGTRLTVL.